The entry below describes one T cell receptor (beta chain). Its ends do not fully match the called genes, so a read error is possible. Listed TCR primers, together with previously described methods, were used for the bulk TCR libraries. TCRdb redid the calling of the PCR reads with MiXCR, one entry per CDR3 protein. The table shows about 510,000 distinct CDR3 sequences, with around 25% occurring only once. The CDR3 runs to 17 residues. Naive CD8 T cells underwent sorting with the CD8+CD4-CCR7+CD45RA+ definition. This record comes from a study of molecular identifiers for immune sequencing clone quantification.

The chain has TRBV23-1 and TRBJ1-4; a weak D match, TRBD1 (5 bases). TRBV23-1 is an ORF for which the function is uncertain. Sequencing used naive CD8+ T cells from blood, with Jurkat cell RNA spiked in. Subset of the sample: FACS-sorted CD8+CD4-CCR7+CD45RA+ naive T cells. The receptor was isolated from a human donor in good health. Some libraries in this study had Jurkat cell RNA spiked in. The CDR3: CAGSPRRGAESNEKLFF. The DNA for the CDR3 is TGCGCCGGCAGTCCCAGGCGGGGCGCAGAGAGTAATGAAAAACTGTTTTTT.